The 28 T cell receptor beta chains below come from one sample, sequenced in a study of blood T cell repertoires in COVID-19 (dated by TCRdb to the early 2020s). Receptor libraries were prepared by the immunoSEQ multiplex PCR assay. Imported from immuneACCESS, the table was reduced by TCRdb to in-frame sequences with V and J called. These copies leave out some clones; in studies compared against another copy, an unresolved V gene accounts for under half, and the cause of the remainder is not known. The sample profile shows 270,000 or so clones; 82% of them were found once. Jointly, the top ten make up roughly 3.1% of the sample. Input material: peripheral blood. The receptors come from a woman between 18 and 29 years old with acute or convalescent COVID-19.

The chain employs TRBV11-2 and TRBJ2-4; D not resolved. The CDR3 has 15 residues. The V gene's germline CDR1 is SGHAT and CDR2 FQNNGV. The germline V and J ends were trimmed by 4 bases and 1 base, with 11 bases remaining between them. The DNA of the CDR3 is TGTGCCAGCAGCTACACCGCCCCGGCCAAAAACATTCAGTACTTC. Amino acids: CASSYTAPAKNIQYF.

The V gene is TRBV6-6, the J gene TRBJ2-7; D may be TRBD2 (6 bases). Germline V gene sequence: CDR1 MNHNY, CDR2 SVGAGI (reference sequence). The CDR3 is 15 amino acids. Trimming shortened V by 6 bases and J by 3 bases, and 18 bases separated the two germline ends. Here the CDR3 DNA reads TGTGCCAGCAGACCTACTACCGGGAGCCTCTACGAGCAGTACTTC. This encodes CASRPTTGSLYEQYF.

This chain joins TRBV9 and TRBJ1-3; tentative D call: TRBD1 (5 bases). Germline V gene sequence: CDR1 SGDLS, CDR2 YYNGEE. This CDR3 is 15 amino acids long. Trimming stripped 4 bases from V and 2 bases from J, with 13 bases between. The CDR3: CASSLGGGAGNTIYF. The CDR3 DNA sequence: TGTGCCAGCAGCCTCGGCGGAGGGGCTGGAAACACCATATATTTT.

This chain uses TRBV4-1 with TRBJ2-7; 8 positions match TRBD1. Germline CDR1 and CDR2: MGHRA and YSYEKL. Trimming at V came to 0 bases and at J to 6 bases, leaving 7 bases not matched to a gene. The CDR3 consists of 15 residues. The CDR3 DNA is TGCGCCAGCAGCCAAGATTCTAGGACAGGGTTCGAGCAGTACTTC. Translating gives CASSQDSRTGFEQYF.

V and J are TRBV25-1 and TRBJ2-1; D uncertain. This CDR3 region has 15 residues. V lost 3 bases to trimming and J lost 4 bases, with 13 bases between them. Germline V gives CDR1 MGHDK, CDR2 SYGVNS. In nucleotides, the CDR3 is TGTGCCAGCAGTGACGGAGAAATAACTTACAATGAGCAGTTCTTC. Its translation: CASSDGEITYNEQFF.

This clone was seen only a few times. The chain couples TRBV6-2 or TRBV6-3 to TRBJ2-1; 9 bases align to TRBD1. This CDR3 comprises 16 residues. The V segment lost 4 bases and the J segment 4 bases; nucleotides outside the gene matches: 8. Germline loops: CDR1 MNHEY, CDR2 SVGEGT. CDR3 coding DNA: TGTGCCAGCAGTTCCTTGGACAGGGGAAGGTACAATGAGCAGTTCTTC. This sequence encodes CASSSLDRGRYNEQFF.

CDR3 amino acids: CASGWQGANEKLFF. In DNA, the CDR3 is TGTGCCAGCGGATGGCAGGGCGCTAATGAAAAACTGTTTTTT. The chain has TRBV5-8 and TRBJ1-4; weak D call: TRBD1 (5 bases). Between the trimmed V and J ends, which lost 7 bases and 3 bases, there was a span of 13 bases. Germline lookup yields CDR1 SGHTS and CDR2 YDEGEE. The CDR3 sequence is 14 residues long.

V usage is TRBV6-5 and J usage is TRBJ1-2; TRBD1 agrees at 9 bases. CDR3 size: 15 residues. The ends lost 6 bases at V and 1 base at J; junction bases unmatched: 6. Per germline, CDR1 MNHEY and CDR2 SVGAGI. CDR3 coding DNA: TGTGCCAGCAGGGGGACAGGGTCCTATAACTATGGCTACACCTTC. Protein: CASRGTGSYNYGYTF.

The chain links TRBV30 to TRBJ1-4; D is possibly TRBD1 (6 bases). V lost 1 base, J lost 0 bases, and 12 bases lay in between. This CDR3 spans 16 amino acids. In germline, CDR1 is GTSNPN, CDR2 SVGIG (reference sequence). The CDR3 spells CAWSGRKGATNEKLFF. The CDR3 DNA reads TGTGCCTGGAGTGGAAGGAAGGGGGCAACTAATGAAAAACTGTTTTTT.

The gene calls are TRBV7-9 and TRBJ2-7; 7 bases align to TRBD1. With 1 base clipped from V and 5 bases from J, the junction kept 5 bases outside the gene matches. The germline V gene has CDR1 SEHNR and CDR2 FQNEAQ (reference sequence). The CDR3 consists of 14 residues. The CDR3 reads CASSLGTGPHEQYF. The DNA for the CDR3 is TGTGCCAGCAGCTTAGGGACAGGACCTCACGAGCAGTACTTC.

The chain uses TRBV7-6 and TRBJ1-4; possibly TRBD1 for D (5 bases). The germline CDR1 and CDR2 sequences are SGHVS and FNYEAQ. Trimming pared 5 bases from V and 3 bases from J, leaving 19 bases between. There are 17 residues in the CDR3. CDR3 sequence: CASSATWTGGPNEKLFF. The CDR3 nucleotides are TGTGCCAGCAGCGCCACCTGGACGGGGGGTCCTAATGAAAAACTGTTTTTT.

This clone was seen once. V is TRBV27 and J is TRBJ1-1; a possible D gene is TRBD1 (5 bases). Deletions cut 3 bases from V and 1 base from J, with 9 bases between. CDR1 and CDR2 from the germline V gene are MNHEY and SMNVEV (reference sequence). The CDR3 is made up of 14 amino acids. The CDR3 region has the DNA TGTGCCAGCAGTTTGATCGACAGGAACACTGAAGCTTTCTTT. Its protein product is CASSLIDRNTEAFF.

V is TRBV2 and J is TRBJ2-1, with TRBD2 matching over 11 bases. Unmatched junction bases numbered 2, after V lost 5 bases and J lost 5 bases. Per germline, CDR1 SNHLY and CDR2 FYNNEI. CDR3 size: 14 residues. This chain's CDR3 is CASSLLAGDNEQFF. For the CDR3, the DNA is TGTGCCAGCAGTCTACTAGCGGGGGACAATGAGCAGTTCTTC.

This CDR3 reads CASSLEHKNTEAFF. The CDR3 bases are TGCGCCAGCAGCTTGGAACACAAGAACACTGAAGCTTTCTTT. This sequence joins TRBV5-1 and TRBJ1-1; no clear D. Trimming shortened V by 0 bases and J by 1 base, and 7 bases separated the two germline ends. Looked up from germline, CDR1 is SGHRS and CDR2 is YFSETQ. This CDR3 has 14 amino acids.

This clone was detected a few times. The gene calls are TRBV15 and TRBJ2-1, with 10 bases fitting TRBD2. Unmatched junction bases numbered 10, after V lost 1 base and J lost 4 bases. Germline loops: CDR1 LNHNV, CDR2 YYDKDF (reference sequence). CDR3 length: 18 residues. In DNA, the CDR3 is TGTGCCACCAGCAGAGGCCCGACCGGGACTAGCGCTTACAATGAGCAGTTCTTC. It is translated as CATSRGPTGTSAYNEQFF.

The CDR3: CASSPYRGKTALRETQYF. For the CDR3, the DNA is TGTGCCAGTAGTCCCTACCGGGGAAAGACGGCGTTGAGAGAGACCCAGTACTTC. The chain joins TRBV19 to TRBJ2-5; maybe TRBD2 (5 bases). Per germline, CDR1 LNHDA and CDR2 SQIVND (reference sequence). This CDR3 comprises 18 residues. The V end was cut by 5 bases, the J end by 4 bases, with 26 bases between.

Concerning this clone: This may be a read error: a much more frequent sequence differs by one nucleotide. At the DNA level, this CDR3 is encoded by other sequences in the same sample as well. This chain links TRBV4-3 with TRBJ2-3, with TRBD1 matching over 10 bases. Trimming at V came to 4 bases and at J to 0 bases, leaving 4 bases not matched to a gene. This CDR3 has 16 amino acids. The V gene's germline CDR1 is LGHNA and CDR2 YSLEER. CDR3 protein: CASSRGDRGSTDTQYF. In DNA, the CDR3 is TGCGCCAGCAGCCGGGGGGACAGGGGCAGCACAGATACGCAGTATTTT.

The chain joins TRBV7-9 to TRBJ2-7; 10 bases fit TRBD2. The CDR3 covers 15 residues. V was pared by 5 bases and J by 0 bases, with 4 bases of the junction left unmatched. Germline V gene lookup returns CDR1 SEHNR and CDR2 FQNEAQ (reference sequence). The CDR3 region is CASSPTSGTSYEQYF. The CDR3, as DNA: TGTGCCAGCAGCCCCACTAGCGGGACCTCCTACGAGCAGTACTTC.

This rearrangement joins TRBV4-3 to TRBJ2-7; 7 bases line up with TRBD1. The CDR3 runs to 15 residues. After removal of 3 bases from V and 3 bases from J, the junction contained 8 bases not matched to a gene. Germline CDR1 and CDR2: LGHNA and YSLEER. As DNA, the CDR3 is TGCGCCAGCAGCCAGGGCCGGGACAGAGGCTACGAGCAGTACTTC. It yields the protein CASSQGRDRGYEQYF.

The chain links TRBV10-3 to TRBJ2-7; 9 bases match TRBD2. CDR1 ENHRY and CDR2 SYGVKD come from the germline V gene. The CDR3 is 16 residues long. V lost 5 bases, J lost 3 bases, and 11 bases stayed unmatched. The chain's CDR3 is CAISPRPSGGNYEQYF. CDR3 bases: TGTGCCATCAGTCCCCGTCCAAGCGGGGGGAACTACGAGCAGTACTTC.

The rearrangement uses TRBV5-1 and TRBJ2-1; 13 positions agree with TRBD2. This CDR3 contains 19 residues. Germline CDR1 SGHRS, CDR2 YFSETQ. The junction had 11 bases not matched to a gene; V was cut back by 4 bases and J by 1 base. Written as DNA, the CDR3 is TGCGCCAGCAGCCCATACACTAGCGGGAGGGGCCAATCCTACAATGAGCAGTTCTTC. Protein product: CASSPYTSGRGQSYNEQFF.

This sequence joins TRBV29-1 and TRBJ2-7, with D uncertain. Trimming stripped 1 base from V and 7 bases from J, with 17 bases between. The CDR3 has 14 residues. In germline, CDR1 is SQVTM, CDR2 ANQGSEA. CDR3 region: CSVEVASTPEEQYF. The CDR3 DNA is TGCAGCGTTGAAGTGGCCAGTACCCCTGAAGAGCAGTACTTC.

The chain has TRBV18 and TRBJ2-3, with a possible D match to TRBD1 (6 bases). V lost 1 base and J 2 bases, leaving 7 bases between the germline ends. CDR3 length: 14 residues. Germline CDR1 and CDR2: KGHSH and LQKENI. The CDR3 here is CASSPRTDTDTQYF. As DNA, the CDR3 is TGTGCCAGCTCACCACGGACAGACACAGATACGCAGTATTTT.

CDR3 loop: CASQRDSKTYEQYF. Written as DNA, the CDR3 is TGTGCCAGTCAACGGGACAGCAAGACCTACGAGCAGTACTTC. This chain links TRBV2 with TRBJ2-7, with TRBD1 matching over 7 bases. The trim removed 9 bases at V and 2 bases at J, leaving 10 bases unmatched. CDR3 length: 14 residues. CDR1 and CDR2 from the germline V gene are SNHLY and FYNNEI.

This rearrangement joins TRBV18 to TRBJ1-5, with D possibly matching TRBD1 (6 bases). Germline lookup yields CDR1 KGHSH and CDR2 LQKENI. The CDR3 covers 15 residues. The ends were cut back, 1 base at V and 8 bases at J, with 15 bases in the middle. The chain's CDR3 is CASSPQPGGEEPQHF. DNA for the CDR3: TGTGCCAGCTCACCACAGCCGGGGGGCGAAGAGCCCCAGCATTTT.

V is TRBV5-6 and J is TRBJ1-4, with 7 bases lining up with TRBD1. J was trimmed by 5 bases and V by 1 base; bases with no gene match: 5. In germline, CDR1 is SGHDT, CDR2 YYEEEE. The CDR3 totals 15 residues. The CDR3 nucleotides are TGTGCCAGCAGCTTGACCGGGACAGCGAATGAAAAACTGTTTTTT. Translated, it gives CASSLTGTANEKLFF.

The J gene is TRBJ1-4, the V gene TRBV5-1; D is possibly TRBD1 (5 bases). This CDR3 comprises 15 residues. In germline, CDR1 is SGHRS, CDR2 YFSETQ. V was trimmed by 3 bases and J by 1 base, leaving 10 bases between them. The CDR3 DNA reads as TGCGCCAGCAGCTCTGGTAGGGGAACTAATGAAAAACTGTTTTTT. Its translation is CASSSGRGTNEKLFF.

The chain employs TRBV6-5 and TRBJ2-1; D gene unclear. Germline values: CDR1 MNHEY, CDR2 SVGAGI. The CDR3 is made up of 14 amino acids. Trimming removed 2 bases from V and 0 bases from J, with 5 bases in between. CDR3 protein: CASSYAGSYNEQFF. In DNA, the CDR3 is TGTGCCAGCAGTTACGCCGGCTCCTACAATGAGCAGTTCTTC.